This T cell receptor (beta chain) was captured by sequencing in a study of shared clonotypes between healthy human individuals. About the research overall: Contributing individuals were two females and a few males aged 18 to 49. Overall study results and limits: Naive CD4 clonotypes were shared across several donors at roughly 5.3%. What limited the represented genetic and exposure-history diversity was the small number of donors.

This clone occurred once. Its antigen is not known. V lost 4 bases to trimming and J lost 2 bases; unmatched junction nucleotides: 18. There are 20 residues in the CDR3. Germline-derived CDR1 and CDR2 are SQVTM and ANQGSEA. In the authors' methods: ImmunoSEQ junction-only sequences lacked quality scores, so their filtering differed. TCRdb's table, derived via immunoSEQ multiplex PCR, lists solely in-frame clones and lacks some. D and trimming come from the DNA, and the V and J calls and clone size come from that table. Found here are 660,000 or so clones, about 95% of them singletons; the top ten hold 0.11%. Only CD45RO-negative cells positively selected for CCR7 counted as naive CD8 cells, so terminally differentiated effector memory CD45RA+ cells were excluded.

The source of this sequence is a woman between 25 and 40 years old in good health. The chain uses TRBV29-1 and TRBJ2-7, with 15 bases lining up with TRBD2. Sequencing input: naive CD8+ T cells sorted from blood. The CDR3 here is CSVVSSRTGTSGRQPYEQYF. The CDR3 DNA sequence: TGCAGCGTTGTATCGTCGCGGACCGGGACTAGCGGGAGGCAACCCTACGAGCAGTACTTC.